These 21 T cell receptor beta chains share one sample of origin, sequenced in a study of beta chain features in type 1 diabetes. Expressed TCRB transcripts got sequenced, as all isolated RNA was reverse transcribed. The method was immunoSEQ multiplex PCR; TCRdb's version includes in-frame clones alone and lacks a portion of them. This sample carries about 220,000 clones, under 13% of them seen once, and the ten largest clones take less than 1.5%. Sequencing used central memory CD4+ T cells from blood. The receptors originated from a man younger than 35 in good health.

This clone was detected only a few times. The gene calls are TRBV29-1 and TRBJ2-1; TRBD2 matches 9 bases. Germline-derived CDR1 and CDR2 are SQVTM and ANQGSEA. The V segment lost 3 bases and the J segment 8 bases; nucleotides outside the gene matches: 11. CDR3 length equals 15 residues. CDR3 in amino acids: CSVDRAGGFSDEQFF. The CDR3, as DNA: TGCAGCGTTGATCGAGCGGGAGGCTTTAGCGATGAGCAGTTCTTC.

This clone was detected many times. The CDR3 DNA reads as TGCAGCACCACTACCGGGACTACCTCCTACGAGCAGTACTTC. Translation gives CSTTTGTTSYEQYF. This chain uses TRBV29-1 with TRBJ2-7, with 7 bases matching TRBD2. This CDR3 has 14 amino acids. The V gene's germline CDR1 is SQVTM and CDR2 ANQGSEA. V lost 8 bases to trimming and J lost 0 bases; unmatched junction nucleotides: 10.

In this sample, this clone turned up a few times. The chain couples TRBV19 to TRBJ2-3, with 7 nucleotides matching TRBD2. Germline CDR1 LNHDA, CDR2 SQIVND (reference sequence). J gave up 0 bases and V 4 bases, and 4 bases lay outside the gene matches. The CDR3 spans 15 residues. CDR3 nucleotides: TGTGCCAGTAGTACTAGCGGACAAAGCACAGATACGCAGTATTTT. As protein: CASSTSGQSTDTQYF.

This chain connects TRBV4-1 to TRBJ2-1, with D unresolved. Deletions cut 3 bases from V and 7 bases from J, with 7 bases between. CDR1 is MGHRA, CDR2 YSYEKL, per germline. CDR3 length: 12 residues. The CDR3 is CASSQMVNEQFF. The DNA for the CDR3 is TGCGCCAGCAGCCAGATGGTAAATGAGCAGTTCTTC.

This clone occurred many times. The chain employs TRBV7-2 and TRBJ2-1, with TRBD2 matching over 7 bases. CDR1 is SGHTA and CDR2 is FQGNSA in the germline V gene. The junction had 4 bases not matched to a gene; V was cut back by 5 bases and J by 3 bases. The length of the CDR3 is 14 residues. The CDR3: CASSKLANYNEQFF. The CDR3 nucleotides read TGTGCCAGCAGCAAACTAGCGAACTACAATGAGCAGTTCTTC. Full variable domain (outside the CDR3, taken from reference TRBV7-2 and TRBJ2-1): GAGVSQSPSNKVTEKGKDVELRCDPISGHTALYWYRQSLGQGLEFLIYFQGNSAPDKSGLPSDRFSAERTGGSVSTLTIQRTQQEDSAVYLCASSKLANYNEQFFGPGTRLTVL.

This chain connects TRBV18 to TRBJ2-1; tentative D call: TRBD2 (5 bases). The CDR3 has 15 amino acids. Trimming stripped 0 bases from V and 3 bases from J, with 9 bases between. Germline assignment: CDR1 KGHSH and CDR2 LQKENI. The CDR3 is CASSPPSLVYNEQFF. CDR3 sequence (DNA): TGTGCCAGCTCACCACCGTCACTAGTCTACAATGAGCAGTTCTTC.

This clone was detected many times. This chain connects TRBV7-8 to TRBJ2-4; D is possibly TRBD2 (5 bases). V was cut by 5 bases and J by 1 base, with 27 bases left in between. The CDR3 spans 20 residues. Germline CDR1 is SGHVS and CDR2 is FQNEAQ. The CDR3, as DNA: TGTGCCAGCAGCCCCTTCGGATCTAGGGCTAGAGGGCTGGCCAAAAACATTCAGTACTTC. Translation gives CASSPFGSRARGLAKNIQYF.

This chain joins TRBV30 and TRBJ2-7; no clear D. Germline-derived CDR1 and CDR2 are GTSNPN and SVGIG (reference sequence). The germline V and J ends were trimmed by 3 bases and 0 bases, with 6 bases remaining between them. The CDR3 sequence is 12 residues long. CDR3 nucleotide sequence: TGTGCCTGGAGAGGATCCTCCTACGAGCAGTACTTC. The encoded protein is CAWRGSSYEQYF.

This clone was counted many times. The rearrangement uses TRBV11-3 and TRBJ2-5; 7 bases agree with TRBD1. This CDR3 spans 14 amino acids. Germline V CDR1 and CDR2: SGHNT, YENEEA. Germline trimming cut 5 bases from V and 2 bases from J; bases unmatched to any gene: 5. In DNA form, the CDR3 reads TGTGCCAGCAGCGACGACAGGGATCAAGAGACCCAGTACTTC. Translation gives CASSDDRDQETQYF.

The chain links TRBV25-1 to TRBJ2-3; 12 nucleotides match TRBD2. CDR3 length: 16 residues. Trimming removed 3 bases from V and 3 bases from J; junction bases left unmatched: 4. Germline loops: CDR1 MGHDK, CDR2 SYGVNS. The CDR3 sequence: CASSDPGTSGTDTQYF. CDR3 in DNA: TGTGCCAGCAGTGACCCCGGGACTAGCGGGACAGATACGCAGTATTTT.

The chain joins TRBV15 to TRBJ2-2; no firm D call. The CDR3 is made up of 14 amino acids. Trimming removed 0 bases from V and 2 bases from J, with 4 bases in between. The germline V gene has CDR1 LNHNV and CDR2 YYDKDF (reference sequence). CDR3 sequence (DNA): TGTGCCACCAGCAGAGAAGGCAACACCGGGGAGCTGTTTTTT. It yields the protein CATSREGNTGELFF. Full variable domain (rest looked up from reference TRBV15 and TRBJ2-2): DAMVIQNPRYQVTQFGKPVTLSCSQTLNHNVMYWYQQKSSQAPKLLFHYYDKDFNNEADTPDNFQSRRPNTSFCFLDIRSPGLGDTAMYLCATSREGNTGELFFGEGSRLTVL.

This clone was found many times. The V gene is TRBV9, the J gene TRBJ2-3; 8 bases are a match to TRBD2. CDR3 size: 15 residues. V trimming: 2 bases; J trimming: 6 bases; junction bases outside the gene matches: 8. Germline CDR1 and CDR2: SGDLS and YYNGEE. The CDR3 region has the DNA TGTGCCAGCAGCGTCCGACTAGCGAGACCGGATACGCAGTATTTT. Protein product: CASSVRLARPDTQYF.

This clone appeared a few times. The rearrangement joins TRBV30 to TRBJ2-7, with 12 bases that match TRBD2. The ends lost 1 base at V and 4 bases at J; junction bases unmatched: 2. The CDR3 sequence is 14 residues long. CDR1 is GTSNPN and CDR2 is SVGIG in the germline V gene (reference sequence). CDR3 sequence reads: CAWSEGLAGYEQYF. For the CDR3, the DNA is TGTGCCTGGAGTGAAGGACTAGCGGGATACGAGCAGTACTTC.

The chain joins TRBV7-6 to TRBJ2-5, with a weak D call TRBD2 (6 bases). The J call may not be correct, given that the DNA end is closer to TRBJ2-7. The length of the CDR3 is 13 residues. CDR1 and CDR2 (germline): SGHVS, FNYEAQ. The CDR3 loop reads CASSLRTGDEQYF. CDR3 bases: TGTGCCAGCAGCTTACGGACGGGGGACGAGCAGTACTTC.

The sample holds a few counts of this clone. This specimen includes other DNA sequences encoding the same CDR3. The rearrangement links TRBV5-4 to TRBJ2-1, with 11 bases fitting TRBD2. There are 14 residues in the CDR3. From germline, CDR1 is SGHNT and CDR2 YYREEE (reference sequence). V shed 4 bases, J shed 3 bases, and the junction held 0 bases outside the gene matches. The CDR3 DNA reads TGTGCCAGCAGCGGACTAGCGGGCTACAATGAGCAGTTCTTC. Residues: CASSGLAGYNEQFF.

The chain combines TRBV5-6 with TRBJ2-5, with D perhaps TRBD2 (7 bases). Germline lookup yields CDR1 SGHDT and CDR2 YYEEEE. There are 14 residues in the CDR3. V lost 1 base, J lost 4 bases, and 11 bases lay in between. In DNA, the CDR3 is TGTGCCAGCAGCTTGACAGGGAGGGGAGAGACCCAGTACTTC. It translates to CASSLTGRGETQYF. The variable domain in full, completed from reference TRBV5-6 and TRBJ2-5, reads DAGVTQSPTHLIKTRGQQVTLRCSPKSGHDTVSWYQQALGQGPQFIFQYYEEEERQRGNFPDRFSGHQFPNYSSELNVNALLLGDSALYLCASSLTGRGETQYFGPGTRLLVL.

The CDR3 sequence is CASSLGPGAVYEQYF. CDR3 DNA: TGTGCCAGCAGCTTAGGTCCAGGGGCCGTCTACGAGCAGTACTTC. The genes are TRBV7-2 and TRBJ2-7, with D perhaps TRBD1 (6 bases). The CDR3 has 15 residues. The V and J ends lost 1 base and 3 bases respectively, with 13 bases between them. The V gene's germline CDR1 is SGHTA and CDR2 FQGNSA.

This clone occurred a few times. The chain employs TRBV7-2 and TRBJ1-3; TRBD1 matches at 8 bases. This CDR3 spans 15 amino acids. The V and J ends lost 5 bases and 4 bases, in that order; junction bases with no gene match: 7. In germline, CDR1 is SGHTA, CDR2 FQGNSA. The CDR3, as DNA: TGTGCCAGCAGCAGAAGGACAGGGTCCGGAAACACCATATATTTT. Residues: CASSRRTGSGNTIYF.

The chain employs TRBV29-1 and TRBJ1-1; 9 bases are shared with TRBD1. Germline CDR1 reads SQVTM; CDR2 reads ANQGSEA. The CDR3 contains 14 residues. Losses at the gene ends were 3 bases for V and 5 bases for J; bases not matched to a gene: 7. Written as DNA, the CDR3 is TGCAGCGTTGAGTCCCGACAGGGGGGAACTGAAGCTTTCTTT. It codes for CSVESRQGGTEAFF.

This clone showed up just a few times. The chain couples TRBV7-2 to TRBJ2-1; the match to TRBD2 covers 9 bases. CDR1 and CDR2 (germline): SGHTA, FQGNSA. V lost 5 bases, J lost 3 bases, and 11 bases stayed unmatched. This CDR3 is 17 amino acids long. This CDR3 reads CASSPRTSELGYNEQFF. The DNA for the CDR3 is TGTGCCAGCAGCCCAAGGACTAGCGAGTTGGGCTACAATGAGCAGTTCTTC. The variable domain in full, with the rest retrieved from reference TRBV7-2 and TRBJ2-1, is GAGVSQSPSNKVTEKGKDVELRCDPISGHTALYWYRQSLGQGLEFLIYFQGNSAPDKSGLPSDRFSAERTGGSVSTLTIQRTQQEDSAVYLCASSPRTSELGYNEQFFGPGTRLTVL.

This clone was observed a few times. V is TRBV7-2 and J is TRBJ2-5; TRBD2 agrees at 13 bases. The germline CDR1 and CDR2 sequences are SGHTA and FQGNSA. CDR3 length: 16 amino acids. J lost 5 bases, V lost 5 bases, and 8 bases had no gene match. CDR3 DNA sequence: TGTGCCAGCAGCCGCGGACTAGCGGGAGCGTCGGAGACCCAGTACTTC. Amino acid sequence: CASSRGLAGASETQYF.